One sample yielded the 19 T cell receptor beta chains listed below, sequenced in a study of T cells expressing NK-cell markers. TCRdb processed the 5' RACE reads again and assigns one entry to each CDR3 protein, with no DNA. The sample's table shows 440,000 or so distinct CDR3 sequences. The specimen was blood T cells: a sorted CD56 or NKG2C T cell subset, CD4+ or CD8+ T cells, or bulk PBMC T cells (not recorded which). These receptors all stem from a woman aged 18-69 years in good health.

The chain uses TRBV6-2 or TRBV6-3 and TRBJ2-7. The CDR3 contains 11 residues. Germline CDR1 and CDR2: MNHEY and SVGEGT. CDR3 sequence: CASIGMYEQYF.

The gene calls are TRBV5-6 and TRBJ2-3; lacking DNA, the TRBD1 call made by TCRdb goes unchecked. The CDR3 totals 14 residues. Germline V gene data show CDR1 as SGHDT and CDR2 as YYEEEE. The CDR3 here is CASSSPNPGQGLYF.

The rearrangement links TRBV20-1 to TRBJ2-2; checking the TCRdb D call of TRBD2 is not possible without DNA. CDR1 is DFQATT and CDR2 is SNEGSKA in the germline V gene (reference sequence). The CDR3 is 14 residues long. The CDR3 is CSARAGTSIGELFF.

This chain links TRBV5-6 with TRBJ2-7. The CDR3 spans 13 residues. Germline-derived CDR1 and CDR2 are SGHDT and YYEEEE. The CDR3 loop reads CASSLDSPNEQYF.

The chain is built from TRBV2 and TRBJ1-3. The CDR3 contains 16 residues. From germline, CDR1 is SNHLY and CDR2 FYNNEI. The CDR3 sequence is CASTESRETSGNTIYF.

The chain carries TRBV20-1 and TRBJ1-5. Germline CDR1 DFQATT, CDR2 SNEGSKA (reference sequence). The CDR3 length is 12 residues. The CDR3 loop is CSARGGNDPQHF.

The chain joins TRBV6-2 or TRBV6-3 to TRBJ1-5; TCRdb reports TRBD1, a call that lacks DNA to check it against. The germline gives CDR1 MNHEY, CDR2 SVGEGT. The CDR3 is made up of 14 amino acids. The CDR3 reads CASSENRVVQPQHF.

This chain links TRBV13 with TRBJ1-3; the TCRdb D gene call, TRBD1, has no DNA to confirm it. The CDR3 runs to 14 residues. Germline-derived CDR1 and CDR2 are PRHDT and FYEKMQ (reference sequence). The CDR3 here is CASSQTGTRNTIYF.

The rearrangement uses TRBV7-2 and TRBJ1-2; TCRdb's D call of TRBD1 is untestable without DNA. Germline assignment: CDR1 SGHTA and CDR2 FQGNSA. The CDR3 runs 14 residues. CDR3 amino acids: CASSSRDRGPGYTF.

CDR3 protein: CASSYSAGRNYEQYF. This chain joins TRBV6-2 or TRBV6-3 and TRBJ2-7; checking the TCRdb D call of TRBD1 is not possible without DNA. The length of the CDR3 is 15 residues. Looked up from germline, CDR1 is MNHEY and CDR2 is SVGEGT.

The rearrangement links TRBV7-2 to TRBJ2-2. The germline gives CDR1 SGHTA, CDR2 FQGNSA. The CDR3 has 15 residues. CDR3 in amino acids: CASSLDRVNTGELFF. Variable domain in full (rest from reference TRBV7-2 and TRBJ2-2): GAGVSQSPSNKVTEKGKDVELRCDPISGHTALYWYRQSLGQGLEFLIYFQGNSAPDKSGLPSDRFSAERTGGSVSTLTIQRTQQEDSAVYLCASSLDRVNTGELFFGEGSRLTVL.

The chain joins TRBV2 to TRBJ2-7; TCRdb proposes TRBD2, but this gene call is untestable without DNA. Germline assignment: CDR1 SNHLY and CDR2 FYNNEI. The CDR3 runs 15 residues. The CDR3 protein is CASTTGLADSYEQYF.

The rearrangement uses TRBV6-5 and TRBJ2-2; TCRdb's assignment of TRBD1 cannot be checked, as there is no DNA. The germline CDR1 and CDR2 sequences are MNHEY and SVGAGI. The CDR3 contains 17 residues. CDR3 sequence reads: CASSYTQGTVYTGELFF.

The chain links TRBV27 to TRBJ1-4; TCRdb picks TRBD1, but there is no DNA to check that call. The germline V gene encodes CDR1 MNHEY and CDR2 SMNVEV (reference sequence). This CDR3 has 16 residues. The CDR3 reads CASSTADGATNEKLFF.

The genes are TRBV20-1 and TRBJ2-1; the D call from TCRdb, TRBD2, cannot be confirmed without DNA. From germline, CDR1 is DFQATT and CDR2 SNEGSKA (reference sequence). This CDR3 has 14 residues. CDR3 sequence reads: CSGSSGRAVDEQFF.

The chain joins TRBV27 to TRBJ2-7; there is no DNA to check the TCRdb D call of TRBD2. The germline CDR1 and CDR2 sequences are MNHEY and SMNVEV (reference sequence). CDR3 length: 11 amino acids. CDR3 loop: CASSWLGLQYF.

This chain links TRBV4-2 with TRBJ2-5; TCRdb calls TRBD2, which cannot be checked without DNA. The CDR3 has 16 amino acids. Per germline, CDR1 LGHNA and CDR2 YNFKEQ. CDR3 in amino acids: CASSQATAGGRETQYF.

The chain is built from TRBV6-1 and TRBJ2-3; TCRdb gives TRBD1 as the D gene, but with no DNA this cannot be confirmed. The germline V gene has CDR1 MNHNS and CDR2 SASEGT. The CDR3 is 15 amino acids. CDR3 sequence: CASSPGTVGTDTQYF.

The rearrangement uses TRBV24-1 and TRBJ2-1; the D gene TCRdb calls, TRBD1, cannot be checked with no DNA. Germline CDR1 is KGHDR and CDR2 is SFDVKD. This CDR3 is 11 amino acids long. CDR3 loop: CATGQGNEQFF.